Sequencing of this T cell receptor (beta chain) was carried out in a study of blood T cell repertoires in COVID-19. At the level of the study: PBMCs, B-cell-depleted T cells, or T cells provided the cDNA or gDNA that made up the material.

Only in-frame clones appear in the TCRdb table, and some are missing; sequencing was by immunoSEQ multiplex PCR. The sample comprises about 240,000 clones, roughly 89% of which are singletons, and 3.5% to 5% rests with the top ten. V dropped 4 bases and J dropped 4; count of bases not matched to a gene: 7. The CDR3 is made up of 15 amino acids. The germline CDR1 and CDR2 sequences are SGHRS and YFSETQ. The sample taken for sequencing was PBMCs or T cells enriched from blood (not recorded which). V usage is TRBV5-1 and J usage is TRBJ2-2; TRBD1 aligns across 7 bases. The TCR was taken from a woman aged 30 to 39 who had recovered from COVID-19. CDR3 DNA: TGCGCCAGCAGCGCTAGGGGGCTGGGCACCGGGGAGCTGTTTTTT. It codes for CASSARGLGTGELFF.